Listed below are T cell receptor beta chains from one sample, sequenced in a study of cytomegalovirus exposure and HLA in healthy donors. Data came from immunoSEQ multiplex PCR; TCRdb stores just in-frame clones and leaves some out. The table includes some 150,000 clones, about 82% detected once. Sequenced input: PBMCs. The receptors were sampled from a man younger than 45 in good health and CMV-seronegative. CDR3s include the opening cysteine and the closing phenylalanine or tryptophan. The order of the fields is D gene, clone size, V gene, J gene, CDR3 protein, CDR3 DNA. The D gene is left open where the match is weak. Only some rows state a clone size, as once, few, many or a class for expanded clones.

NA	NA	TRBV6-1	TRBJ2-7	CASSEGTGNYEQYF	TGTGCCAGCAGTGAAGGGACGGGAAACTACGAGCAGTACTTC
TRBD1	NA	TRBV6-6	TRBJ1-1	CASSTKGTVNTEAFF	TGTGCCAGCAGTACCAAAGGGACAGTGAACACTGAAGCTTTCTTT
TRBD1	few	TRBV7-8	TRBJ1-1	CASSPLGQGVNTEAFF	TGTGCCAGCAGCCCCTTGGGACAGGGAGTGAACACTGAAGCTTTCTTT
TRBD1	NA	TRBV30	TRBJ1-5	CAWMTGTGSNQPQHF	TGTGCCTGGATGACCGGGACAGGGAGCAATCAGCCCCAGCATTTT
TRBD2	NA	TRBV10-2	TRBJ2-3	CASSASSRGISTDTQYF	TGCGCCAGCAGTGCCTCCTCGCGGGGGATCAGCACAGATACGCAGTATTTT
TRBD1	NA	TRBV5-6	TRBJ1-6	CASSPGTANPLHF	TGTGCCAGCAGCCCGGGGACAGCGAATCCCCTCCACTTT
NA	NA	TRBV4-1	TRBJ2-2	CASSLGGQGGELFF	TGCGCCAGCAGCCTGGGGGGTCAGGGCGGGGAGCTGTTTTTT
NA	NA	TRBV29-1	TRBJ1-1	CSVERVGGTEAFF	TGCAGCGTTGAAAGGGTGGGAGGCACTGAAGCTTTCTTT
TRBD2	NA	TRBV5-4	TRBJ2-2	CASSFSGTTGELFF	TGTGCCAGCAGCTTTAGCGGGACCACCGGGGAGCTGTTTTTT
NA	NA	TRBV28	TRBJ1-1	CALRDSTEAFF	TGTGCCCTCAGGGACTCCACTGAAGCTTTCTTT
TRBD1	NA	TRBV11-2	TRBJ1-4	CASRPRTGFNEKLFF	TGTGCCAGCAGACCCCGGACAGGGTTTAATGAAAAACTGTTTTTT
NA	NA	TRBV28	TRBJ1-3	CASSLAGSSGNTIYF	TGTGCCAGCAGTTTAGCGGGGAGCTCTGGAAACACCATATATTTT
NA	NA	TRBV6-5	TRBJ1-2	CASSYSSGAGGYTF	TGTGCCAGCAGTTACTCGAGTGGGGCGGGAGGCTACACCTTC
TRBD2	few	TRBV6-5	TRBJ2-1	CASSALAGSYNEQFF	TGTGCCAGCAGTGCACTAGCGGGGTCCTACAATGAGCAGTTCTTC
TRBD1	NA	TRBV7-3	TRBJ2-7	CASSLTPDRDYEQYF	TGTGCCAGCAGCTTAACTCCGGACAGGGACTACGAGCAGTACTTC
TRBD1	NA	TRBV2	TRBJ1-2	CASSRDRGANYGYTF	TGTGCCAGCAGCCGGGACAGGGGGGCTAACTATGGCTACACCTTC
TRBD1	NA	TRBV19	TRBJ2-7	CASTRTGGIEQYF	TGTGCCAGTACTCGGACAGGGGGGATCGAGCAGTACTTC
NA	NA	TRBV28	TRBJ1-1	CASSLWKAVNTEAFF	TGTGCCAGCAGTTTATGGAAGGCGGTTAACACTGAAGCTTTCTTT
TRBD1	NA	TRBV19	TRBJ2-7	CASSIVGQSSYEQYF	TGTGCCAGTAGTATTGTGGGACAGAGCTCCTACGAGCAGTACTTC
TRBD2	NA	TRBV2	TRBJ2-7	CASSEAASGKLSYEQYF	TGTGCCAGCAGTGAAGCGGCTAGCGGGAAACTCTCCTACGAGCAGTACTTC
NA	few	TRBV5-1	TRBJ2-5	CASSPPQETQYF	TGCGCCAGCAGCCCCCCGCAAGAGACCCAGTACTTC
NA	NA	TRBV6-5	TRBJ1-1	CASSYKGADTEAFF	TGTGCCAGCAGTTATAAAGGGGCGGACACTGAAGCTTTCTTT
TRBD2	NA	TRBV4-1	TRBJ2-3	CASSHGLAGMDTQYF	TGCGCCAGCAGCCACGGACTAGCGGGAATGGATACGCAGTATTTT
NA	NA	TRBV5-1	TRBJ2-7	CASSLAGDTYEQYF	TGCGCCAGCAGCTTGGCAGGGGACACCTACGAGCAGTACTTC
TRBD1	NA	TRBV5-1	TRBJ2-1	CASSLQGEAYNEQFF	TGCGCCAGCAGCCTCCAGGGGGAAGCCTACAATGAGCAGTTCTTC
TRBD2	NA	TRBV2	TRBJ2-7	CASTTPGGREQYF	TGTGCCAGCACCACCCCGGGAGGTCGCGAGCAGTACTTC
NA	NA	TRBV6-5	TRBJ2-1	CASSAGIHEQFF	TGTGCCAGCAGTGCGGGGATCCATGAGCAGTTCTTC
TRBD1	NA	TRBV25-1	TRBJ1-2	CASSESSGGGYGYTF	TGTGCCAGCAGCGAATCTTCAGGGGGCGGCTATGGCTACACCTTC
NA	NA	TRBV10-1	TRBJ2-3	CASKPSSGSTDTQYF	TGCGCCAGCAAACCATCAAGCGGGAGCACAGATACGCAGTATTTT
NA	NA	TRBV6-5	TRBJ1-2	CASSSPANYGYTF	TGTGCCAGCAGTTCTCCTGCTAACTATGGCTACACCTTC
NA	NA	TRBV6-5	TRBJ1-2	CASRDPGTPSAGYPF	TGTGCCAGCAGGGACCCCGGGACACCCTCGGCGGGCTACCCCTTC
NA	few	TRBV4-1	TRBJ1-5	CASSHLQINQPQHF	TGCGCCAGCAGCCATTTACAGATCAATCAGCCCCAGCATTTT
NA	NA	TRBV13	TRBJ2-7	CASSSGPTGEQYF	TGTGCCAGCAGCTCCGGCCCAACGGGGGAGCAGTACTTC
TRBD1	NA	TRBV6-1	TRBJ2-1	CASSPGTAPFPQFF	TGTGCCAGCAGCCCGGGGACAGCCCCTTTTCCTCAGTTCTTC
TRBD2	NA	TRBV4-1	TRBJ2-1	CASSQDPSGGAEFF	TGCGCCAGCAGCCAAGATCCTAGCGGGGGGGCGGAGTTCTTC
TRBD1	NA	TRBV18	TRBJ1-1	CASSPRWTGGTEAFF	TGTGCCAGCTCACCTAGATGGACAGGGGGCACTGAAGCTTTCTTT
NA	NA	TRBV5-1	TRBJ2-5	CASSLTGPHSQETQYF	TGCGCCAGCAGCTTAACAGGACCCCACAGCCAAGAGACCCAGTACTTC
NA	NA	TRBV15	TRBJ1-4	CATSRDPGADEKLFF	TGTGCCACCAGCAGAGACCCAGGGGCGGATGAAAAACTGTTTTTT
NA	NA	TRBV18	TRBJ2-5	CASSPAGYQETQYF	TGTGCCAGCTCACCAGCGGGATACCAAGAGACCCAGTACTTC
NA	few	TRBV27	TRBJ2-7	CASSQGRTYEQYF	TGTGCCAGCAGTCAGGGAAGGACCTACGAGCAGTACTTC
TRBD1	NA	TRBV6-1	TRBJ1-1	CASSEGQGPTEAFF	TGTGCCAGCAGTGAAGGACAGGGGCCCACTGAAGCTTTCTTT
NA	NA	TRBV5-5	TRBJ1-1	CASTLSTGNTEAFF	TGTGCCAGCACCCTCTCGACGGGGAACACTGAAGCTTTCTTT
TRBD1	NA	TRBV19	TRBJ2-7	CASSMMGQGAWEQYF	TGTGCCAGTAGTATGATGGGACAGGGGGCGTGGGAGCAGTACTTC
TRBD1	NA	TRBV5-1	TRBJ1-1	CASRLGQGTEAFF	TGCGCCAGCAGACTCGGACAGGGGACTGAAGCTTTCTTT
NA	NA	TRBV6-6	TRBJ1-5	CASKGDGVLQPQHF	TGTGCCAGCAAAGGAGACGGGGTTTTGCAGCCCCAGCATTTT
NA	NA	TRBV18	TRBJ2-1	CASSPETGPYNEQFF	TGTGCCAGCTCACCCGAGACAGGACCTTACAATGAGCAGTTCTTC
TRBD1	NA	TRBV27	TRBJ1-1	CASSSRTGMNTEAFF	TGTGCCAGCAGCTCCAGGACAGGAATGAACACTGAAGCTTTCTTT
NA	NA	TRBV7-9	TRBJ1-1	CASIMAGYTEAFF	TGTGCCAGCATAATGGCAGGCTACACTGAAGCTTTCTTT
TRBD1	NA	TRBV4-1	TRBJ1-4	CASSHQDRAPPNEKLFF	TGCGCCAGCAGCCATCAGGACAGGGCTCCCCCTAATGAAAAACTGTTTTTT
NA	NA	TRBV28	TRBJ2-3	CASSSTLSSGGTDTQYF	TGTGCCAGCAGTTCCACCCTTAGTAGCGGAGGAACAGATACGCAGTATTTT
TRBD2	NA	TRBV5-1	TRBJ2-5	CASTSPGGGGETQYF	TGCGCCAGCACCTCACCTGGCGGGGGAGGGGAGACCCAGTACTTC
TRBD1	NA	TRBV19	TRBJ1-1	CASSTGQGTLLNTEAFF	TGTGCCAGTAGTACCGGACAGGGGACACTATTGAACACTGAAGCTTTCTTT
NA	few	TRBV7-9	TRBJ1-1	CASSPPGGPEAFF	TGTGCCAGCAGCCCCCCCGGGGGACCTGAAGCTTTCTTT
NA	NA	TRBV5-8	TRBJ1-2	CASSLAWGRNGYTF	TGTGCCAGCAGCTTGGCGTGGGGGCGCAACGGCTACACCTTC